This TCR beta chain was identified in a study of blood T cell repertoires in COVID-19 (dated by TCRdb to the early 2020s). With regard to the full study: Samples covering the acute and convalescent phases of COVID-19 were provided by collaborators in the United States, Italy and Spain. The prospective study material was composed of cDNA or gDNA derived from T cells, B-cell-depleted T cells, or PBMCs. The dataset comprised deeply sampled blood TCRbeta repertoires from subjects exposed to, actively infected with, or recovered from COVID-19. The repertoires were made available in a free public database intended to serve as a resource for research on the immune response to SARS-CoV-2. The samples were drawn from two sources: the first 160 participants of the ongoing ImmuneRACE study, and 1,254 subjects contributed by 6 global collaborators. Nearly every sample came with metadata listing a de-identified subject ID, COVID-19 status, age in years and sex. Where available, HLA class I and class II types were taken from metadata supplied by the sample provider and were not determined by assay-based typing.

Whole blood was collected in K2EDTA tubes by collaborating institutions according to the institutions' own protocols. For TCRbeta analysis, collaborators shipped samples in one of three forms: frozen whole blood, isolated PBMCs, or DNA extracted from either of those sample types. Regarding this clone: Its binding antigen is unknown. No base quality information exists; no much larger clone differs at one position.

General study outcomes and caveats: The amount of clinical and demographic metadata varied by source and participant and was provided uncurated.

The CDR3 spans 14 residues, from the cysteine through the phenylalanine. The sequence is cut down to CDR3 DNA, 42 bases in frame from base 1. From V the trimming removes 5 bases and from J it removes 5 bases, while the gene matches leave 5 bases of the junction unaccounted for. CDR1 MNHEY and CDR2 SVGEGT are derived from the germline V gene. The immunoSEQ Assay, a bias-controlled multiplex PCR, was used to amplify TCRbeta CDR3 regions from genomic DNA. Per the authors' processing: Within the assay, amplification of reference gene primers was used to estimate how many nucleated cells each sample contained. Sequence reads were collapsed and filtered to measure the absolute abundance of every unique TCRbeta CDR3 rearrangement. For each sample, productive Simpson clonality was calculated as the square root of Simpson's diversity index across productive rearrangements. The table comes from immuneACCESS by way of TCRdb, which keeps in-frame sequences with V and J called. Part of the clones is missing from these tables; in studies checked, under half for an unresolved V gene and the rest for unknown reasons. That table supplies the V and J calls and clone size; D and trimming were determined from the DNA. Across this sample there are 45,000 to 70,000 clones, with roughly 82% seen only once. Around 21% of the sample belongs to the ten largest clones.

This receptor was obtained from a woman in her fifties or sixties with acute or convalescent COVID-19. The chain employs TRBV6-2 or TRBV6-3 and TRBJ2-7; TRBD1 lines up with 11 middle nucleotides. Sequences were obtained from peripheral blood. The CDR3 protein is CASSRRTGGDEQYF. The nucleotides are TGTGCCAGCAGTAGGAGGACAGGGGGCGACGAGCAGTACTTC.